The 14 T cell receptor beta chains below come from one sample, sequenced in a study of control samples from healthy donors and cancer patients. Sequenced by immunoSEQ multiplex PCR; TCRdb stores in-frame clones only, minus some. The sample records approximately 150,000 clones, just over 85% being singletons. Sequencing was carried out using blood. The receptor set was obtained from a man aged 18 to 29 in good health.

The chain combines TRBV5-1 with TRBJ2-3; no reliable D call. The V and J ends lost 4 bases and 0 bases respectively, with 12 bases between them. CDR3 length equals 15 residues. Germline CDR1 and CDR2: SGHRS and YFSETQ. The CDR3: CASSPRPASTDTQYF. In DNA form, the CDR3 reads TGCGCCAGCAGCCCCCGTCCGGCCAGCACAGATACGCAGTATTTT.

The chain uses TRBV11-3 and TRBJ2-3; a possible D gene is TRBD1 (5 bases). CDR1 is SGHNT, CDR2 YENEEA, per germline. V was trimmed by 1 base and J by 5 bases, leaving 13 bases between them. The CDR3 extends over 15 amino acids. Written as DNA, the CDR3 is TGTGCCAGCAGCTTAGGAGTGACAGACAAAGATACGCAGTATTTT. Its protein is CASSLGVTDKDTQYF.

This clone was recorded only once. The V call is TRBV11-1, the J call TRBJ2-1; 7 bases fit TRBD2. Germline values: CDR1 SGHAT, CDR2 FQDESV (reference sequence). This CDR3 comprises 15 residues. The J segment lost 15 bases and the V segment lost 5 bases, leaving 19 bases of the junction unmatched. As DNA, the CDR3 is TGTGCCAGCAGCCCAATTATTGGGGAAGCGGGGTCGAGGTTCTTC. This encodes CASSPIIGEAGSRFF.

This chain connects TRBV29-1 to TRBJ1-1; no firm D call. Per germline, CDR1 SQVTM and CDR2 ANQGSEA. V gave up 6 bases and J gave up 5 bases, with 16 bases separating them. The CDR3 spans 13 residues. CDR3 protein: CSVVSLSGTEAFF. CDR3 bases: TGCAGCGTCGTATCCCTATCCGGGACTGAAGCTTTCTTT.

V usage is TRBV18 and J usage is TRBJ2-7; D may match TRBD1 or TRBD2 (5 bases each). Trimming removed 3 bases at V and 3 bases at J, with 12 bases between. Germline values: CDR1 KGHSH, CDR2 LQKENI. The CDR3 consists of 14 residues. CDR3 in amino acids: CASSPRQGVYEQYF. The CDR3 DNA sequence: TGTGCCAGCTCACCGAGGCAGGGAGTCTACGAGCAGTACTTC. The entire variable domain, with the rest obtained from reference TRBV18 and TRBJ2-7, is as follows: NAGVMQNPRHLVRRRGQEARLRCSPMKGHSHVYWYRQLPEEGLKFMVYLQKENIIDESGMPKERFSAEFPKEGPSILRIQQVVRGDSAAYFCASSPRQGVYEQYFGPGTRLTVT.

The rearrangement links TRBV6-5 to TRBJ1-5; 8 bases fit TRBD1. J was trimmed by 5 bases and V by 6 bases; bases with no gene match: 3. CDR3 size: 13 residues. Germline CDR1 is MNHEY and CDR2 is SVGAGI. CDR3 in amino acids: CASRETGDQPQHF. CDR3 DNA sequence: TGTGCCAGCAGGGAGACAGGGGATCAGCCCCAGCATTTT.

The table lists this clone with a few counts. The rearrangement joins TRBV7-9 to TRBJ1-2; D is possibly TRBD1 (6 bases). The CDR3 consists of 15 residues. The germline gives CDR1 SEHNR, CDR2 FQNEAQ (reference sequence). The V end was cut by 4 bases, the J end by 0 bases, with 12 bases between. Written as DNA, the CDR3 is TGTGCCAGCAGCTCCGACAGGAAACCTAACTATGGCTACACCTTC. This encodes CASSSDRKPNYGYTF.

The chain employs TRBV6-2 or TRBV6-3 and TRBJ2-2; maybe TRBD1 (6 bases). The CDR3 length is 14 residues. Germline CDR1 and CDR2: MNHEY and SVGEGT. V dropped 5 bases and J dropped 3 bases, with 10 bases sitting between them. The CDR3 DNA reads TGTGCCAGCAGTCCAAACAGGGACACCGGGGAGCTGTTTTTT. Its protein product is CASSPNRDTGELFF.

This clone was counted between two and nine times. The chain combines TRBV28 with TRBJ1-5; D gene ambiguous. V shed 4 bases and J shed 0 bases, with 7 bases lying between them. The CDR3 is made up of 14 amino acids. Germline V gene sequence: CDR1 MDHEN, CDR2 SYDVKM. The CDR3 protein is CASSSGNSNQPQHF. The CDR3 region has the DNA TGTGCCAGCAGTTCCGGGAATAGCAATCAGCCCCAGCATTTT.

The chain is built from TRBV19 and TRBJ2-5, with TRBD2 identical over 15 bases. Per the germline V gene, CDR1 is LNHDA and CDR2 is SQIVND (reference sequence). V was pared by 5 bases and J by 3 bases, with 4 bases of the junction left unmatched. CDR3 length: 16 amino acids. CDR3 sequence reads: CASSPRTSGGEETQYF. The DNA of the CDR3 is TGTGCCAGTAGTCCCCGGACTAGCGGGGGGGAAGAGACCCAGTACTTC.

A few counts support this clone. CDR3 sequence: CASSLGATSSGNTIYF. As DNA, the CDR3 is TGTGCCAGCAGCTTAGGCGCGACCAGCTCTGGAAACACCATATATTTT. The chain joins TRBV11-1 to TRBJ1-3; D gene uncertain. The CDR3 is 16 amino acids. The germline gives CDR1 SGHAT, CDR2 FQDESV (reference sequence). V shed 1 base and J shed 0 bases, with 10 bases lying between them. Variable domain in full (rest from reference TRBV11-1 and TRBJ1-3): EAEVAQSPRYKITEKSQAVAFWCDPISGHATLYWYRQILGQGPELLVQFQDESVVDDSQLPKDRFSAERLKGVDSTLKIQPAELGDSAMYLCASSLGATSSGNTIYFGEGSWLTVV.

The chain is built from TRBV28 and TRBJ1-2, with D possibly matching TRBD1 (6 bases). Between the trimmed V and J ends, which lost 9 bases and 4 bases, there was a span of 15 bases. Germline CDR1 is MDHEN and CDR2 is SYDVKM. The length of the CDR3 is 13 residues. CDR3 nucleotides: TGTGCCAGTCGTCCACAGGGCTCCTATGGCTACACCTTC. Translating gives CASRPQGSYGYTF.

CDR3 nucleotide sequence: TGTGCCAGCAGCTTACCCGGGACAGGGATCTACTATGGCTACACCTTC. Translating it yields CASSLPGTGIYYGYTF. This chain joins TRBV11-2 and TRBJ1-2, with 9 bases identical to TRBD1. With 2 bases clipped from V and 3 bases from J, the junction kept 7 bases outside the gene matches. The CDR3 loop spans 16 amino acids. Germline loops: CDR1 SGHAT, CDR2 FQNNGV. The full variable domain, rest sourced from reference TRBV11-2 and TRBJ1-2, is EAGVAQSPRYKIIEKRQSVAFWCNPISGHATLYWYQQILGQGPKLLIQFQNNGVVDDSQLPKDRFSAERLKGVDSTLKIQPAKLEDSAVYLCASSLPGTGIYYGYTFGSGTRLTVV.

This rearrangement joins TRBV7-2 to TRBJ2-2; 15 nucleotides line up with TRBD2. The V gene's germline CDR1 is SGHTA and CDR2 FQGNSA. CDR3 length: 18 residues. In DNA, the CDR3 is TGTGCATCAAAAAGAGGACTAGCGGGGGGGTTGAACACCGGGGAGCTGTTTTTT. This translates into CASKRGLAGGLNTGELFF.